These 30 T cell receptor beta chains came from one sample sequenced in a study of T-cell reconstitution after alpha-beta-depleted transplantation in children. The TCRbeta library was prepared with unique molecular identifiers. TCRdb re-derived calls from the PCR reads in MiXCR, one entry per CDR3 protein. This sample has hundreds of thousands of distinct CDR3 sequences, with roughly 17% found just once. The sample in question was PBMCs from the stem cell graft donor, obtained from the stem cell graft. The receptors come from a human donor who donated a stem cell graft to a child with acute myeloid leukemia.

This chain links TRBV7-9 with TRBJ1-4; D gene ambiguous. The CDR3 has 13 amino acids. V lost 6 bases and J lost 7, with 12 bases in between. Germline V CDR1 and CDR2: SEHNR, FQNEAQ (reference sequence). This CDR3 is CASRGGGGEKLFF. The CDR3 DNA reads TGTGCCAGCAGGGGAGGTGGTGGTGAAAAACTGTTTTTT. The full variable domain, its missing parts supplied by reference TRBV7-9 and TRBJ1-4, is DTGVSQNPRHKITKRGQNVTFRCDPISEHNRLYWYRQTLGQGPEFLTYFQNEAQLEKSRLLSDRFSAERPKGSFSTLEIQRTEQGDSAMYLCASRGGGGEKLFFGSGTQLSVL.

The rearrangement links TRBV7-2 to TRBJ1-6, with D tentatively TRBD1 (5 bases). The CDR3 has 14 amino acids. Germline-derived CDR1 and CDR2 are SGHTA and FQGNSA. V was shortened by 2 bases and J by 7 bases, with 9 bases between the two germline ends. The CDR3 loop reads CASSLFPGNSPLHF. The CDR3 DNA reads TGTGCCAGCAGCTTATTTCCAGGGAATTCACCCCTCCACTTT.

In regard to this clonotype: It may be a read error: a sequence one base away is much more abundant. The chain couples TRBV5-6 to TRBJ1-1; 7 bases are shared with TRBD1. Unmatched junction bases numbered 5, after V lost 4 bases and J lost 5 bases. The CDR3 covers 13 residues. Germline V gene lookup returns CDR1 SGHDT and CDR2 YYEEEE. The CDR3 sequence: CASSGTDHTEAFF. In DNA, the CDR3 is TGTGCCAGCAGCGGGACAGATCATACTGAAGCTTTCTTT.

The CDR3 DNA sequence: TGCAGCGTTGAGGTTGGAGCCAACGTCCTGACTTTC. This encodes CSVEVGANVLTF. This chain links TRBV29-1 with TRBJ2-6; D gene ambiguous. CDR3 length equals 12 residues. Germline V gene lookup returns CDR1 SQVTM and CDR2 ANQGSEA. V was cut by 3 bases and J by 7 bases, with 7 bases left in between. Full variable domain (remainder filled in from reference TRBV29-1 and TRBJ2-6): SAVISQKPSRDICQRGTSLTIQCQVDSQVTMMFWYRQQPGQSLTLIATANQGSEATYESGFVIDKFPISRPNLTFSTLTVSNMSPEDSSIYLCSVEVGANVLTFGAGSRLTVL.

This clonotype appeared many times. The rearrangement uses TRBV5-1 and TRBJ2-7, with a possible D match to TRBD1 (6 bases). Trimming shortened V by 0 bases and J by 7 bases, and 11 bases separated the two germline ends. There are 13 residues in the CDR3. CDR1 and CDR2 from the germline V gene are SGHRS and YFSETQ. The CDR3 spells CASSLVGASEQYF. The CDR3, as DNA: TGCGCCAGCAGCTTGGTGGGGGCGAGTGAGCAGTACTTC.

Remarks on this clonotype: At one boundary the junction diverges from the germline segment, which might be a read error. The chain is built from TRBV7-8 and TRBJ2-5; D gene uncertain. The CDR3 consists of 14 residues. Germline V gene lookup returns CDR1 SGHVS and CDR2 FQNEAQ. The CDR3 DNA reads TGTGCCGGCAGCTTAAAGAGGACCCAAGAGACCCAGTACTTC. Translating it yields CAGSLKRTQETQYF. The whole variable domain, remainder taken from reference TRBV7-8 and TRBJ2-5, is GAGVSQSPRYKVAKRGQDVALRCDPISGHVSLFWYQQALGQGPEFLTYFQNEAQLDKSGLPSDRFFAERPEGSVSTLKIQRTQQEDSAVYLCAGSLKRTQETQYFGPGTRLLVL.

This clonotype came up a few times. The chain couples TRBV7-9 to TRBJ1-6, with 10 positions matching TRBD1. The V gene end was trimmed by 0 bases and the J gene end by 3 bases; junction bases not matched to a gene: 2. Germline CDR1 and CDR2: SEHNR and FQNEAQ (reference sequence). The CDR3 is 17 amino acids. The CDR3 loop is CASSLARTGGYNSPLHF. For the CDR3, the DNA is TGTGCCAGCAGCTTAGCTCGGACAGGGGGCTATAATTCACCCCTCCACTTT.

This clonotype was recorded at least ten times. The chain links TRBV6-1 to TRBJ1-2; 7 positions agree with TRBD1. This CDR3 is built from 14 residues. Germline CDR1 is MNHNS and CDR2 is SASEGT. V was clipped by 7 bases and J by 0 bases; unmatched bases: 5. CDR3 sequence: CASTRDSANYGYTF. The CDR3 coding sequence is TGTGCCAGCACCCGGGACAGCGCTAACTATGGCTACACCTTC.

V usage is TRBV7-3 and J usage is TRBJ2-3; a weak D match, TRBD2 (5 bases). V lost 4 bases and J 7 bases, leaving 6 bases between the germline ends. The CDR3 extends over 11 amino acids. Germline V lookup: CDR1 SGHTA, CDR2 FQGTGA. The CDR3 reads CASSSGNTQYF. As DNA, the CDR3 is TGTGCCAGCAGCTCCGGGAATACGCAGTATTTT.

This clonotype was recorded many times. The V gene is TRBV20-1, the J gene TRBJ2-7; 12 bases map to TRBD2. Germline CDR1 reads DFQATT; CDR2 reads SNEGSKA (reference sequence). V gave up 1 base and J gave up 3 bases; unmatched junction bases: 1. The CDR3 spans 14 residues. The CDR3 DNA reads TGCAGTGCTAGAGGGACTAGCGGGGACTACGAGCAGTACTTC. The encoded protein is CSARGTSGDYEQYF.

This clonotype was observed at least ten times. V usage is TRBV15 and J usage is TRBJ1-2; D uncertain. CDR1 and CDR2 from the germline V gene are LNHNV and YYDKDF (reference sequence). Trimming cost V 0 bases and J 2 bases, with 13 bases left between them. The CDR3 runs 16 residues. CDR3 region: CATSRDFTPGNYGYTF. CDR3 sequence (DNA): TGTGCCACCAGCAGAGATTTCACGCCGGGGAACTATGGCTACACCTTC.

This chain links TRBV20-1 with TRBJ2-2, with TRBD1 matching 8 bases. This CDR3 contains 16 residues. Trimming removed 5 bases from V and 8 bases from J; junction bases left unmatched: 16. Germline V gives CDR1 DFQATT, CDR2 SNEGSKA (reference sequence). The CDR3 nucleotides are TGCAGTGCTCGACAGGGGCCGCCTGATGGTCCGGGGGAGCTGTTTTTT. Its protein is CSARQGPPDGPGELFF.

The chain carries TRBV20-1 and TRBJ2-1, with D possibly matching TRBD1 (6 bases). This CDR3 has 14 amino acids. CDR1 and CDR2 from the germline V gene are DFQATT and SNEGSKA (reference sequence). V lost 5 bases and J lost 2, with 13 bases in between. The CDR3 DNA reads TGCAGTGCTCCCTCGGACAGTACCTACAATGAGCAGTTCTTC. Protein: CSAPSDSTYNEQFF.

This clonotype has a count of ten or more. CDR3: CSARDLKGPTDTQYF. In DNA form, the CDR3 reads TGCAGTGCTAGAGATTTAAAGGGACCAACAGATACGCAGTATTTT. This rearrangement joins TRBV20-1 to TRBJ2-3; TRBD1 or TRBD2 may be the D gene (5 bases each). The CDR3 consists of 15 residues. V was pared by 0 bases and J by 3 bases, with 13 bases between. CDR1 is DFQATT, CDR2 SNEGSKA, per germline (reference sequence).

The chain couples TRBV29-1 to TRBJ1-4; no clear D. V lost 5 bases and J lost 8, with 15 bases in between. The CDR3 has 13 residues. Germline V CDR1 and CDR2: SQVTM, ANQGSEA. CDR3 nucleotides: TGCAGCGTTAAAGTGAGGGCCGGGGAAAAACTGTTTTTT. Protein sequence: CSVKVRAGEKLFF.

The table lists this clonotype with a few counts. The chain employs TRBV20-1 and TRBJ2-2; possible D gene TRBD1, 6 bases. Trimming stripped 3 bases from V and 7 bases from J, with 15 bases between. The CDR3 covers 14 residues. Per the germline V gene, CDR1 is DFQATT and CDR2 is SNEGSKA (reference sequence). The CDR3 loop reads CSARGAPGIGELFF. The CDR3 DNA reads TGCAGTGCTAGGGGGGCACCGGGAATCGGGGAGCTGTTTTTT.

The rearrangement joins TRBV6-5 to TRBJ2-5; D call uncertain. V lost 0 bases and J lost 5, with 16 bases in between. Germline V gives CDR1 MNHEY, CDR2 SVGAGI. The length of the CDR3 is 16 residues. As DNA, the CDR3 is TGTGCCAGCAGTTACTCGACGATTGTACTTTTGGAGACCCAGTACTTC. Encoded protein: CASSYSTIVLLETQYF.

This clonotype was detected many times. The rearrangement joins TRBV5-6 to TRBJ2-7; D remains ambiguous. V was pared by 2 bases and J by 2 bases, with 11 bases between. From germline, CDR1 is SGHDT and CDR2 YYEEEE. CDR3 size: 14 residues. The CDR3 DNA is TGTGCCAGCAGCTTAGGTGTTTACCCCTACGAGCAGTACGTC. Translated: CASSLGVYPYEQYV.

For this clonotype: Compared with germline, one end of the junction differs, possibly owing to a read error. This chain links TRBV5-1 with TRBJ1-1; the D is unclear. The CDR3 totals 14 residues. Germline assignment: CDR1 SGHRS and CDR2 YFSETQ. DNA for the CDR3: TGCGCCAGCAGCCTCTCCCCCCGGAACCCTGAAGCTTTCTTT. This gives the protein CASSLSPRNPEAFF.

This clonotype has ten or more counts. The rearrangement uses TRBV20-1 and TRBJ2-7; 7 bases line up with TRBD1. In germline, CDR1 is DFQATT, CDR2 SNEGSKA (reference sequence). Trimming cost V 6 bases and J 2 bases; bases outside gene matches: 4. The CDR3 contains 12 residues. The CDR3 spells CSARTGTYEQYF. The CDR3 DNA is TGCAGTGCAAGGACAGGTACCTACGAGCAGTACTTC.

This rearrangement joins TRBV4-3 to TRBJ2-2; a possible D gene is TRBD1 (6 bases). The CDR3 spans 18 residues. Germline loops: CDR1 LGHNA, CDR2 YSLEER. V lost 3 bases and J lost 1, with 18 bases in between. CDR3 sequence (DNA): TGCGCCAGCAGCCACCTTTTTACAGGGTTCTTGAACACCGGGGAGCTGTTTTTT. Protein sequence: CASSHLFTGFLNTGELFF.

This clonotype has ten or more counts. The rearrangement uses TRBV20-1 and TRBJ2-3; TRBD2 matches at 8 bases. The CDR3 consists of 15 residues. The J segment lost 2 bases and the V segment lost 5 bases, leaving 9 bases of the junction unmatched. CDR1 is DFQATT and CDR2 is SNEGSKA in the germline V gene (reference sequence). CDR3 sequence (DNA): TGCAGTGCTGGGATAGCGGGGTCATCCACAGATACGCAGTATTTT. It yields the protein CSAGIAGSSTDTQYF.

Many counts were recorded for this clonotype. The CDR3 protein is CSAWTERARDTQYF. CDR3 sequence (DNA): TGCAGTGCCTGGACAGAACGGGCCAGAGATACGCAGTATTTT. This chain connects TRBV20-1 to TRBJ2-3; D is perhaps TRBD1 (6 bases). Germline CDR1 reads DFQATT; CDR2 reads SNEGSKA (reference sequence). The V end lost 6 bases, the J end lost 5 bases, and 18 bases lay between the germline ends. The CDR3 length is 14 residues.

This clonotype was detected a few times. The chain links TRBV5-4 to TRBJ2-1; 14 bases agree with TRBD2. Germline V gene sequence: CDR1 SGHNT, CDR2 YYREEE (reference sequence). The CDR3 extends over 14 amino acids. The J segment lost 15 bases and the V segment lost 0 bases, leaving 5 bases of the junction unmatched. CDR3 DNA sequence: TGTGCCAGCAGCTTGGCGACTAGCGGGGGGGTCCGGTTCTTC. This encodes CASSLATSGGVRFF.

This clonotype was counted between two and nine times. This sequence joins TRBV12-3 or TRBV12-4 and TRBJ2-1, with D possibly matching TRBD1 (6 bases). The CDR3 contains 17 residues. V dropped 2 bases and J dropped 7 bases, with 21 bases sitting between them. The CDR3 DNA follows: TGTGCCAGCAGTTTAAGTAACAGGGAGATTGAATGGAATGAGCAGTTCTTC. This translates into CASSLSNREIEWNEQFF.

V gene TRBV7-2 combines with J gene TRBJ1-1; unclear D gene. Trimming took 5 bases from V and 3 from J, leaving 16 bases between them. Germline V lookup: CDR1 SGHTA, CDR2 FQGNSA. The CDR3 has 15 residues. The CDR3 loop reads CASSPEGFGDTEAFF. The DNA of the CDR3 is TGTGCCAGCAGCCCGGAAGGGTTCGGGGACACTGAAGCTTTCTTT.

This clonotype was counted only a few times. This chain joins TRBV5-1 and TRBJ2-1; TRBD2 matches at 9 bases. The CDR3 spans 16 residues. Germline V gene sequence: CDR1 SGHRS, CDR2 YFSETQ. V dropped 3 bases and J dropped 4; count of bases not matched to a gene: 8. The CDR3 nucleotides read TGCGCCAGCAGCTCCGAGAGACTAGCGGCGTACAATGAGCAGTTCTTC. It specifies CASSSERLAAYNEQFF.

This clonotype was seen ten or more times. V is TRBV29-1 and J is TRBJ2-2; the match to TRBD1 covers 8 bases. This CDR3 contains 13 residues. The J segment lost 6 bases and the V segment lost 5 bases, leaving 5 bases of the junction unmatched. CDR1 SQVTM and CDR2 ANQGSEA come from the germline V gene. CDR3 amino acids: CSVIGQGPGELFF. CDR3 nucleotide sequence: TGCAGCGTTATCGGACAGGGCCCCGGGGAGCTGTTTTTT.

The chain combines TRBV5-6 with TRBJ2-7; 9 positions agree with TRBD2. The germline CDR1 and CDR2 sequences are SGHDT and YYEEEE. This CDR3 has 18 amino acids. The trim removed 1 base at V and 2 bases at J, leaving 13 bases unmatched. CDR3 in amino acids: CASSLKRGDLLFTYEQYV. CDR3 coding DNA: TGTGCCAGCAGCTTGAAGCGGGGGGACCTCCTTTTTACCTACGAGCAGTACGTC.

This clonotype was counted many times. The CDR3 region is CASSARTDTQYF. CDR3 sequence (DNA): TGTGCCAGCAGTGCCCGCACAGATACGCAGTATTTT. The chain recombines TRBV12-3 or TRBV12-4 with TRBJ2-3; D unclear. The V end lost 5 bases, the J end lost 1 base, and 4 bases lay between the germline ends. CDR3 size: 12 residues.